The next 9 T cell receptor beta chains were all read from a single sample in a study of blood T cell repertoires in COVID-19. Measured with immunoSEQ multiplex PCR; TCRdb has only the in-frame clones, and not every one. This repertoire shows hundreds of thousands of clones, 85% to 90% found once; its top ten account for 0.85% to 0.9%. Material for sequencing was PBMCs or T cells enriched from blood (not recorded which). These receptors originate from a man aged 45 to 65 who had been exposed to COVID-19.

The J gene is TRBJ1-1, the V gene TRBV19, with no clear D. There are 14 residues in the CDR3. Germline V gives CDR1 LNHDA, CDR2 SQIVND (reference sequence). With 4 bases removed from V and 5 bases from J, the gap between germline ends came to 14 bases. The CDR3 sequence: CASSTWTGVTEAFF. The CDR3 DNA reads TGTGCCAGTAGTACATGGACCGGGGTGACTGAAGCTTTCTTT.

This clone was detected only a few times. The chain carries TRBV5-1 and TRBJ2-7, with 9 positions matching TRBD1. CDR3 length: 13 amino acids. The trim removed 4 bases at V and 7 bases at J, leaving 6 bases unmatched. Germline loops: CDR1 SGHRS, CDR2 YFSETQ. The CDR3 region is CASSPGQGREQYF. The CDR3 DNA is TGCGCCAGCAGCCCGGGACAGGGCCGGGAGCAGTACTTC.

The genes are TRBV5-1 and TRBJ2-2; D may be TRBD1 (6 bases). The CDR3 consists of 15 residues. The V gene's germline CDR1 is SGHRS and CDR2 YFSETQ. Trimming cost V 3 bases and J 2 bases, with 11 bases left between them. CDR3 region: CASSSGQTNTGELFF. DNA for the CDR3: TGCGCCAGCAGCTCCGGACAGACAAACACCGGGGAGCTGTTTTTT.

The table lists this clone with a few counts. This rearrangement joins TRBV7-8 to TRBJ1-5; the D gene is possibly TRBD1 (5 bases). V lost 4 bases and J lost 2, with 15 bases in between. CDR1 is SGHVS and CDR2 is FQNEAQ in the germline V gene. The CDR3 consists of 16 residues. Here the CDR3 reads CASSSWGGTGNQPQHF. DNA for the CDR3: TGTGCCAGCAGCTCCTGGGGGGGGACGGGCAATCAGCCCCAGCATTTT.

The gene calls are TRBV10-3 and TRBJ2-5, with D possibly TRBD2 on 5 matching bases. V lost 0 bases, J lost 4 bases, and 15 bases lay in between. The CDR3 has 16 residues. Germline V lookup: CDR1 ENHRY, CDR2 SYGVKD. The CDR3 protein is CAISESWTQRGETQYF. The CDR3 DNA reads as TGTGCCATCAGTGAGTCTTGGACTCAAAGAGGAGAGACCCAGTACTTC.

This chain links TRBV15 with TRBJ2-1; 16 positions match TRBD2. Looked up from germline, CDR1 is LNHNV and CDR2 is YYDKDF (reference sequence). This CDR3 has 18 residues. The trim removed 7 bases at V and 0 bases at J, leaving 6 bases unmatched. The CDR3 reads CATTPGLAGGTSYNEQFF. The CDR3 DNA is TGTGCCACCACACCGGGACTAGCGGGAGGGACCTCCTACAATGAGCAGTTCTTC.

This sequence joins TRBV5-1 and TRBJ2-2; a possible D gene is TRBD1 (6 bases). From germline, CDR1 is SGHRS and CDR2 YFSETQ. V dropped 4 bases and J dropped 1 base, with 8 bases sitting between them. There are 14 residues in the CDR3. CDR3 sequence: CASSLTGNTGELFF. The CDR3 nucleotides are TGCGCCAGCAGCCTGACAGGGAACACCGGGGAGCTGTTTTTT.

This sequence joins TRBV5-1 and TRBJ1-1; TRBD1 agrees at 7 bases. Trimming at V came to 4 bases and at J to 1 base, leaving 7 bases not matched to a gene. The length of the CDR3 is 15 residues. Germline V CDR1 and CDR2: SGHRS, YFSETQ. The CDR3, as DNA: TGCGCCAGCAGCGGGAGGACAGGATCGAACACTGAAGCTTTCTTT. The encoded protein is CASSGRTGSNTEAFF.

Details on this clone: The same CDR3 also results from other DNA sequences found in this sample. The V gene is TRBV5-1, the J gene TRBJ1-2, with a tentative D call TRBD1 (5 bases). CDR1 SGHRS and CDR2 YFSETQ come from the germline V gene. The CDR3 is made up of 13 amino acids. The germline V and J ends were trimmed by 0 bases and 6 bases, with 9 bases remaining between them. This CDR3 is CASSLGQGDGYTF. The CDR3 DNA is TGCGCCAGCAGCTTGGGTCAGGGCGATGGCTACACCTTC.